Presented here are 20 T cell receptor beta chains from one specimen sequenced in a study of control samples from healthy donors and cancer patients. TCRdb's copy holds only in-frame clones and misses some; the assay was immunoSEQ multiplex PCR. The profile shows 170,000 or so clones, over 85% of them singletons. The sample taken for sequencing was blood. The receptors originated from a man younger than 35 in good health.

The chain carries TRBV5-6 and TRBJ1-1, with D perhaps TRBD1 (5 bases). This CDR3 region has 13 residues. Trimming removed 6 bases at V and 11 bases at J, with 20 bases between. The germline CDR1 and CDR2 sequences are SGHDT and YYEEEE. The CDR3 region is CASTPQGAPDAFF. The CDR3, as DNA: TGTGCCAGCACCCCCCAAGGGGCCCCGGATGCTTTCTTT.

The chain recombines TRBV11-2 with TRBJ2-7, with 14 nucleotides matching TRBD2. Germline CDR1 reads SGHAT; CDR2 reads FQNNGV. This CDR3 comprises 15 residues. With V trimmed by 4 bases and J by 7 bases, 6 bases remained unmatched. CDR3 residues: CASSYQTSGGEEQYF. The CDR3 DNA reads as TGTGCCAGCAGCTACCAGACTAGCGGGGGGGAAGAGCAGTACTTC.

The genes are TRBV2 and TRBJ2-3; TRBD2 is a possible D gene (5 bases). The CDR3 is 12 amino acids. Trimming took off 8 bases at V and 6 bases at J, with 12 bases between the two ends. Germline-derived CDR1 and CDR2 are SNHLY and FYNNEI. This CDR3 is CASEGLEDTQYF. The CDR3 bases are TGTGCCAGCGAGGGTCTTGAGGATACGCAGTATTTT.

V usage is TRBV19 and J usage is TRBJ1-4, with D hard to call. CDR3 length equals 14 residues. The germline V gene has CDR1 LNHDA and CDR2 SQIVND (reference sequence). The V gene lost 7 bases and the J gene lost 4 bases, with 13 bases spanning the gap. CDR3 DNA sequence: TGTGCCAGTACCCCCCCCGGGGATAATGAAAAACTGTTTTTT. This encodes CASTPPGDNEKLFF.

The chain combines TRBV18 with TRBJ2-2, with D maybe TRBD1 (6 bases). In germline, CDR1 is KGHSH, CDR2 LQKENI. V dropped 3 bases and J dropped 6 bases, with 14 bases sitting between them. The CDR3 has 15 residues. This CDR3 is CASSPEAGVAGELFF. CDR3 in DNA: TGTGCCAGCTCACCCGAAGCAGGGGTAGCCGGGGAGCTGTTTTTT.

J is TRBJ1-5 and V is TRBV19, with a possible D match to TRBD1 (5 bases). CDR1 is LNHDA and CDR2 is SQIVND in the germline V gene (reference sequence). With 3 bases removed from V and 6 bases from J, the gap between germline ends came to 6 bases. There are 12 residues in the CDR3. CDR3 region: CASSMGGQPQHF. In DNA, the CDR3 is TGTGCCAGTAGTATGGGGGGTCAGCCCCAGCATTTT.

The J gene is TRBJ1-1, the V gene TRBV18; TRBD1 is a possible D gene (6 bases). Looked up from germline, CDR1 is KGHSH and CDR2 is LQKENI. The CDR3 is 14 amino acids. Trimming shortened V by 9 bases and J by 1 base, and 15 bases separated the two germline ends. CDR3 nucleotide sequence: TGTGCCAGTCTAAGAGGGACATCGAACACTGAAGCTTTCTTT. It encodes CASLRGTSNTEAFF. The full variable domain, in which reference TRBV18 and TRBJ1-1 provide the parts outside the CDR3, is NAGVMQNPRHLVRRRGQEARLRCSPMKGHSHVYWYRQLPEEGLKFMVYLQKENIIDESGMPKERFSAEFPKEGPSILRIQQVVRGDSAAYFCASLRGTSNTEAFFGQGTRLTVV.

The V gene is TRBV19, the J gene TRBJ2-6, with TRBD1 matching 8 bases. CDR1 LNHDA and CDR2 SQIVND come from the germline V gene (reference sequence). V shed 10 bases and J 0 bases; nucleotides not matched to a gene: 5. CDR3 length: 15 residues. In DNA, the CDR3 is TGTGCCACCAGGGGGCTCGACTCTGGGGCCAACGTCCTGACTTTC. Residues: CATRGLDSGANVLTF. Drawing the rest from reference TRBV19 and TRBJ2-6, the complete variable domain is DGGITQSPKYLFRKEGQNVTLSCEQNLNHDAMYWYRQDPGQGLRLIYYSQIVNDFQKGDIAEGYSVSREKKESFPLTVTSAQKNPTAFYLCATRGLDSGANVLTFGAGSRLTVL.

The genes are TRBV24-1 and TRBJ1-1; the D gene is possibly TRBD1 (5 bases). V was pared by 4 bases and J by 4 bases, with 9 bases between. Germline-derived CDR1 and CDR2 are KGHDR and SFDVKD. CDR3 length: 13 residues. In DNA form, the CDR3 reads TGTGCCACCAGTGACCCAGGGTCCACTGAAGCTTTCTTT. Amino acid sequence: CATSDPGSTEAFF.

This chain joins TRBV5-1 and TRBJ2-5, with no clear D. The length of the CDR3 is 13 residues. Germline V gene data show CDR1 as SGHRS and CDR2 as YFSETQ. V lost 1 base and J 1 base, leaving 5 bases between the germline ends. In nucleotides, the CDR3 is TGCGCCAGCAGCTTGTCACCCCAAGAGACCCAGTACTTC. It translates to CASSLSPQETQYF.

The gene calls are TRBV15 and TRBJ1-1; possibly TRBD1 for D (5 bases). This CDR3 region has 14 residues. V was shortened by 0 bases and J by 4 bases, with 9 bases between the two germline ends. Germline V gene sequence: CDR1 LNHNV, CDR2 YYDKDF (reference sequence). The DNA for the CDR3 is TGTGCCACCAGCAGAGACAGGGCTACCACTGAAGCTTTCTTT. It is translated as CATSRDRATTEAFF.

The chain is built from TRBV13 and TRBJ1-6; the match to TRBD1 covers 9 bases. The CDR3 runs to 15 residues. In germline, CDR1 is PRHDT, CDR2 FYEKMQ (reference sequence). V dropped 5 bases and J dropped 12; count of bases not matched to a gene: 11. The CDR3 nucleotides are TGTGCCAGCAGCCCAGCTCCGGGACAGGGTGTACCCCTCCACTTT. Amino acids: CASSPAPGQGVPLHF.

CDR3 in DNA: TGTGCCAGCAGCCCTAATGGACGGGGGAATCAGCCCCAGCATTTT. As protein: CASSPNGRGNQPQHF. The chain carries TRBV7-2 and TRBJ1-5; perhaps TRBD1 as D (5 bases). The CDR3 covers 15 residues. V was shortened by 5 bases and J by 4 bases, with 15 bases between the two germline ends. The germline CDR1 and CDR2 sequences are SGHTA and FQGNSA.

The J gene is TRBJ2-6, the V gene TRBV7-2; the match to TRBD1 covers 7 bases. CDR1 and CDR2 (germline): SGHTA, FQGNSA. Unmatched junction bases numbered 5, after V lost 1 base and J lost 2 bases. The CDR3 runs to 17 residues. CDR3 nucleotide sequence: TGTGCCAGCAGCTTAGGTGTAGGGGGCGCTGGGGCCAACGTCCTGACTTTC. Translated, it gives CASSLGVGGAGANVLTF.

The V gene is TRBV11-2, the J gene TRBJ1-6; no firm D call. V was shortened by 4 bases and J by 6 bases, with 13 bases between the two germline ends. In germline, CDR1 is SGHAT, CDR2 FQNNGV. The CDR3 has 15 residues. The CDR3 reads CASSSWHSTNSPLHF. Written as DNA, the CDR3 is TGTGCCAGCAGCTCTTGGCACAGTACTAATTCACCCCTCCACTTT.

The CDR3 nucleotides are TGCGCCAGCAGCTTGGAGGGGGAGCTGTTTTTT. Translated: CASSLEGELFF. J is TRBJ2-2 and V is TRBV5-1; D call uncertain. The CDR3 is 11 amino acids. Germline lookup yields CDR1 SGHRS and CDR2 YFSETQ. The germline V and J ends were trimmed by 0 bases and 8 bases, with 2 bases remaining between them.

This sequence joins TRBV6-5 and TRBJ1-4, with TRBD1 identical over 10 bases. This CDR3 has 15 amino acids. V lost 6 bases to trimming and J lost 6 bases; unmatched junction nucleotides: 7. Germline V gives CDR1 MNHEY, CDR2 SVGAGI. The CDR3 protein is CASSGWDRGYEKLFF. DNA for the CDR3: TGTGCCAGCAGCGGTTGGGACAGGGGCTATGAAAAACTGTTTTTT.

This chain uses TRBV10-3 with TRBJ2-7, with D hard to call. Germline CDR1 and CDR2: ENHRY and SYGVKD. Between the trimmed V and J ends, which lost 6 bases and 5 bases, there was a span of 8 bases. This CDR3 comprises 11 residues. The chain's CDR3 is CAIRESNEQYF. The CDR3 DNA reads as TGTGCCATCAGGGAGAGCAACGAGCAGTACTTC.

The gene calls are TRBV9 and TRBJ2-3; D tentatively fits TRBD1 or TRBD2 (6 bases each). Germline V gene lookup returns CDR1 SGDLS and CDR2 YYNGEE. Trimming removed 4 bases at V and 2 bases at J, with 17 bases between. The CDR3 is made up of 16 amino acids. In DNA, the CDR3 is TGTGCCAGCAGCCCCGGAGGAGGGGGGATCACAGATACGCAGTATTTT. It specifies CASSPGGGGITDTQYF.

The genes are TRBV24-1 and TRBJ2-3, with D perhaps TRBD1 (6 bases). The ends were cut back, 1 base at V and 0 bases at J, with 10 bases in the middle. This CDR3 region has 16 residues. Germline V gene lookup returns CDR1 KGHDR and CDR2 SFDVKD. CDR3 sequence: CATSDFGQSSTDTQYF. The CDR3 DNA is TGTGCCACCAGTGATTTTGGACAGTCTAGCACAGATACGCAGTATTTT.